The sequence of this TCR beta chain was determined in a study of blood T cells in healthy people across ages. Trimming removed 11 bases from V and 2 bases from J, with 15 bases in between. CDR1 and CDR2 (germline): ENHRY, SYGVKD. CDR3 length: 13 residues. Through a sample-barcoded 5' primer and a J-beta primer mix, a second PCR was run for roughly 7 to 12 cycles. A single record per CDR3 protein comes from TCRdb applying MiXCR to the 5' RACE reads. The table records over 1.5 million distinct CDR3 sequences, 49% of them present only once. Each individual donor underwent a draw of 8.5 to 10 milliliters of peripheral blood.

The J gene is TRBJ2-5, the V gene TRBV10-3; a weak D match, TRBD1 (6 bases). This TCR derives from a woman in her forties in good health. The sample comprised blood. The CDR3 DNA sequence: TGTGCCGTCGGACAGACAGAACAAGAGACCCAGTACTTC. It codes for CAVGQTEQETQYF.